The rows below give T cell receptor beta chains drawn from one sample of a study of T cells after yellow fever vaccination. Using its own MiXCR run on the 5' RACE reads, TCRdb lists one record per CDR3 protein. The repertoire holds 230,000 or so distinct CDR3 sequences, with about 3.9% as singletons. This material consisted of PBMCs, taken 15 days after the yellow fever booster vaccination. The receptors were sampled from a man younger than 30 who received the YFV17D yellow fever vaccine. Both conserved end residues are part of each CDR3. The order of the fields is J gene, clone size, V gene, CDR3 length, D gene, CDR3 protein, CDR3 DNA. A D gene is named only where the DNA matches it firmly. Not all rows give a size; the values are once, few, many and, for expanded clones, a class.

>TRBJ2-5|many|TRBV20-1|14|TRBD2
CSAKASGYQETQYF
TGCAGTGCTAAGGCTAGCGGGTACCAAGAGACCCAGTACTTC
>TRBJ1-2|many|TRBV7-9|14|.
CASSLGVAHYGYTF
TGTGCCAGCAGCTTAGGAGTAGCCCACTATGGCTACACCTTC
>TRBJ1-1|.|TRBV5-4|12|.
CASSRGNNEAFF
TGTGCCAGCAGCCGGGGGAATAATGAAGCTTTCTTT
>TRBJ2-1|many|TRBV5-1|13|.
CASGQNSYNEQFF
TGCGCCAGTGGACAGAACTCCTACAATGAGCAGTTCTTC
>TRBJ2-2|many|TRBV6-5|15|.
CASSYGTPNTGELFF
TGTGCCAGCAGTTACGGGACACCGAACACCGGGGAGCTGTTTTTT
>TRBJ1-1|many|TRBV6-6|16|.
CASSAQRGNMNTEAFF
TGTGCCAGCAGCGCTCAGCGGGGGAACATGAACACTGAAGCTTTCTTT
>TRBJ2-2|many|TRBV5-4|15|.
CASSHREANTGELFF
TGTGCCAGCAGCCACAGGGAGGCGAACACCGGGGAGCTGTTTTTT
>TRBJ1-3|many|TRBV6-5|15|.
CASSPSAGTGNTIYF
TGTGCCAGCAGTCCGAGCGCAGGGACTGGAAACACCATATATTTT
>TRBJ2-7|many|TRBV6-2/TRBV6-3|13|.
CASSYDSTYEQYF
TGTGCCAGCAGTTATGACTCGACCTACGAGCAGTACTTC
>TRBJ2-2|many|TRBV9|18|TRBD2
CASRPGAGGGMNTGELFF
TGTGCCAGCAGGCCGGGTGCCGGCGGGGGGATGAACACCGGGGAGCTGTTTTTT
>TRBJ1-2|many|TRBV21-1|14|.
CASSRYGQGYGYTF
TGTGCCAGCAGCCGGTACGGACAGGGATATGGCTACACCTTC
>TRBJ2-1|many|TRBV20-1|13|.
CSAPDGEHNEQFF
TGCAGTGCGCCCGACGGGGAGCACAATGAGCAGTTCTTC
>TRBJ2-3|many|TRBV20-1|14|TRBD1
CSASRDSLTDTQYF
TGCAGTGCTAGTCGGGACAGTCTCACAGATACGCAGTATTTT
>TRBJ1-2|many|TRBV7-8|13|.
CASSFGTNYGYTF
TGTGCCAGCAGCTTCGGGACAAACTATGGCTACACCTTC
>TRBJ2-3|many|TRBV5-6|19|TRBD2
CASSPLGSFSGGHQDTQYF
TGTGCCAGCAGCCCCCTTGGGAGTTTCAGCGGGGGGCATCAAGATACGCAGTATTTT
>TRBJ1-1|many|TRBV29-1|13|.
CSVEPGRGDEAFF
TGCAGCGTTGAACCGGGACGGGGGGATGAAGCTTTCTTT
>TRBJ2-3|many|TRBV4-1|16|.
CASSQANLGWSDTQYF
TGCGCCAGCAGCCAAGCAAATCTAGGGTGGTCTGATACGCAGTATTTT
>TRBJ1-2|many|TRBV12-3/TRBV12-4|12|TRBD1
CASRGQGNGYTF
TGTGCCAGCAGGGGACAGGGAAATGGCTACACCTTC
>TRBJ2-3|few|TRBV13|14|.
CASSIDSVADTQYF
TGTGCCAGCAGCATAGACTCGGTCGCAGATACGCAGTATTTT
>TRBJ2-7|many|TRBV6-5|14|.
CASSYLVSSYEQYF
TGTGCCAGCAGTTACTTGGTTTCCTCCTACGAGCAGTACTTC
>TRBJ2-1|many|TRBV27|16|.
CASSLVGLWSYNEQFF
TGTGCCAGCAGTTTAGTGGGGCTCTGGTCCTACAATGAGCAGTTCTTC
>TRBJ2-3|many|TRBV5-1|13|.
CASAVVPTDTQYF
TGCGCCAGCGCAGTGGTCCCCACAGATACGCAGTATTTT
>TRBJ1-5|many|TRBV4-3|19|TRBD1
CASSQVRPGQGSGNQPQHF
TGCGCCAGCAGCCAAGTCCGACCGGGACAGGGGAGTGGGAATCAGCCCCAGCATTTT
>TRBJ2-5|many|TRBV5-1|15|.
CASSTGRIGVETQYF
TGCGCCAGCAGCACCGGTCGTATTGGGGTGGAGACCCAGTACTTC
>TRBJ2-1|many|TRBV7-9|15|.
CASSLASGGLDEQFF
TGTGCCAGCAGCTTAGCCTCCGGGGGCCTAGATGAGCAGTTCTTC
>TRBJ1-5|many|TRBV7-2|15|TRBD1
CASSFDRGLNQPQHF
TGTGCCAGCAGCTTCGACAGGGGTCTAAATCAGCCCCAGCATTTT
>TRBJ1-5|many|TRBV19|17|.
CASSIRFIGGNNQPQHF
TGTGCCAGTAGTATCCGTTTCATCGGCGGAAACAATCAGCCCCAGCATTTT
>TRBJ2-5|many|TRBV29-1|12|.
CSVTGSWETQYF
TGCAGCGTTACAGGGAGTTGGGAGACCCAGTACTTC
>TRBJ2-5|many|TRBV5-6|16|TRBD2
CASSFVVRGGRETQYF
TGTGCCAGCAGCTTCGTTGTGCGGGGGGGCCGGGAGACCCAGTACTTC
>TRBJ2-3|many|TRBV6-5|14|TRBD2
CASSYSRGADTQYF
TGTGCCAGCAGTTACTCGCGGGGGGCAGATACGCAGTATTTT
>TRBJ1-2|many|TRBV9|14|TRBD1
CASSGTGAGYGYTF
TGTGCCAGCAGCGGCACAGGGGCCGGCTATGGCTACACCTTC
>TRBJ2-3|many|TRBV5-1|15|.
CASSSPEGAGDTQYF
TGCGCCAGCAGCTCCCCCGAGGGGGCGGGGGATACGCAGTATTTT
>TRBJ2-1|many|TRBV7-2|15|.
CASSLSHLAYNEQFF
TGTGCCAGCAGCTTAAGCCATCTTGCCTACAATGAGCAGTTCTTC
>TRBJ2-3|many|TRBV7-2|18|.
CASSLGVRPPPESDTQYF
TGTGCCAGCAGCTTGGGGGTGCGGCCTCCCCCGGAATCCGATACGCAGTATTTT
>TRBJ2-1|many|TRBV7-2|13|.
CASSLGQFDEQFF
TGTGCCAGCAGCCTCGGACAGTTCGATGAGCAGTTCTTC
>TRBJ2-5|many|TRBV6-5|15|TRBD2
CASSYGRGNRETQYF
TGTGCCAGCAGTTACGGGAGGGGAAACCGAGAGACCCAGTACTTC
>TRBJ1-2|many|TRBV4-1|15|.
CASSQEQAARWGYTF
TGCGCCAGCAGCCAAGAGCAGGCGGCAAGGTGGGGCTACACCTTC
>TRBJ2-3|many|TRBV2|14|.
CASRVEGQSDTQYF
TGTGCCAGCAGGGTTGAAGGCCAGTCAGATACGCAGTATTTT
>TRBJ2-5|.|TRBV5-1|18|TRBD2
CASRRGGTSVLIQETQYF
TGCGCCAGCAGAAGGGGGGGGACTAGCGTTTTAATCCAAGAGACCCAGTACTTC
>TRBJ2-3|many|TRBV28|16|TRBD2
CASSLLGGGSTDTQYF
TGTGCCAGCAGTTTACTGGGCGGGGGGAGCACAGATACGCAGTATTTT
>TRBJ2-3|many|TRBV6-5|14|.
CASSYGGLTDTQYF
TGTGCCAGCAGTTACGGGGGGCTGACAGATACGCAGTATTTT
>TRBJ1-4|many|TRBV10-2|13|.
CASSGSGEEKLFF
TGCGCCAGCAGTGGGTCAGGGGAAGAAAAACTGTTTTTT
>TRBJ1-5|many|TRBV6-2/TRBV6-3|16|TRBD1
CASRHRDRGLFQPQHF
TGTGCCAGCAGACATCGGGACAGGGGGCTGTTTCAGCCCCAGCATTTT
>TRBJ2-1|many|TRBV19|15|TRBD1
CASSIDGQGAYEQFF
TGTGCCAGTAGTATAGATGGACAGGGGGCTTATGAGCAGTTCTTC
>TRBJ1-2|many|TRBV5-6|16|TRBD1
CASSLWRRQGGYGYTF
TGTGCCAGCAGCTTGTGGCGTAGACAGGGAGGCTATGGCTACACCTTC
>TRBJ2-5|many|TRBV20-1|14|.
CSARMRETQETQYF
TGCAGTGCTAGAATGCGGGAAACCCAAGAGACCCAGTACTTC
>TRBJ2-3|few|TRBV7-2|16|TRBD2
CASTLIAGGSTDTQYF
TGTGCCAGCACCCTAATAGCGGGGGGGAGCACAGATACGCAGTATTTT
>TRBJ2-3|many|TRBV20-1|14|TRBD1
CSANRDSRTDTQYF
TGCAGTGCTAACAGGGACAGTCGGACAGATACGCAGTATTTT
>TRBJ2-1|many|TRBV6-2/TRBV6-3|16|TRBD2
CASSYPLTGGNNEQFF
TGTGCCAGCAGTTACCCTCTAACGGGGGGGAACAATGAGCAGTTCTTC
>TRBJ2-3|many|TRBV7-8|14|.
CASSLEGRGDTQYF
TGTGCCAGCAGCTTAGAAGGAAGAGGAGATACGCAGTATTTT
>TRBJ2-2|many|TRBV12-5|15|TRBD1
CASGRGQGADGELFF
TGTGCTAGTGGTCGAGGGCAGGGGGCAGATGGGGAGCTGTTTTTT
>TRBJ1-1|many|TRBV18|14|.
CASTHDSVDTEAFF
TGTGCCAGCACCCACGACTCCGTGGACACTGAAGCTTTCTTT
>TRBJ2-1|.|TRBV18|16|TRBD2
CASSPRASGGALEQFF
TGTGCCAGCTCCCCGCGTGCCAGCGGGGGGGCTCTTGAGCAGTTCTTC